This T cell receptor beta chain was recorded in a study of cytomegalovirus exposure and HLA in healthy donors. Study context: The 95 to 150 validation repertoires used a platform that matched the one used for the approximately 670 first-cohort repertoires, as a later analysis reported. Study results and limitations: Specific recognition of CMV antigens was confirmed in vitro for a few chains (all CMV-associated).

In the case of this clone: Its antigen is as yet unknown.

Sequenced by immunoSEQ multiplex PCR; TCRdb stores in-frame clones only, minus some. The data hold some 120,000 clones, with approximately 90% observed a single time. The germline V gene encodes CDR1 MNHNY and CDR2 SVGAGI (reference sequence). Trimming at V came to 6 bases and at J to 6 bases, leaving 7 bases not matched to a gene. The CDR3 loop spans 15 amino acids. These donors were members of the approximately 110-subject validation cohort, a group separate from the roughly 670-subject first cohort. V and J are TRBV6-6 and TRBJ2-2, with 10 bases lining up with TRBD1. Input material: PBMCs. The TCR was taken from a woman aged 18-29 years in good health and CMV-seronegative. The DNA for the CDR3 is TGTGCCAGCAGCTCCGACAGGGGGCTGGCCGGGGAGCTGTTTTTT. Translating gives CASSSDRGLAGELFF.